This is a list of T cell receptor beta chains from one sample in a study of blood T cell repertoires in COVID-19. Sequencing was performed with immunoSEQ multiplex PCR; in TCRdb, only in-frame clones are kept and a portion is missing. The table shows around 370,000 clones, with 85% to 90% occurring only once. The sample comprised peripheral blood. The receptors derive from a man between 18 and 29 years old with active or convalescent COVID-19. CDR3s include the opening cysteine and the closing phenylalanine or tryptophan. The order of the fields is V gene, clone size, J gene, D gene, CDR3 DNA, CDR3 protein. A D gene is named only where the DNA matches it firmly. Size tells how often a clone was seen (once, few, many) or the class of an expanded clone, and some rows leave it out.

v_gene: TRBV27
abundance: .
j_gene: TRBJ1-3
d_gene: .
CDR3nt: TGTGCCAGCAGTTTTGGGTCCCCTAGCTCTGGAAACACCATATATTTT
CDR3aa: CASSFGSPSSGNTIYF

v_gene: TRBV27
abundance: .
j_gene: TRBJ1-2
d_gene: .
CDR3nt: TGTGCCAGCAGTTCCTCACAGGGAATACGTAACTATGGCTACACCTTC
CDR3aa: CASSSSQGIRNYGYTF

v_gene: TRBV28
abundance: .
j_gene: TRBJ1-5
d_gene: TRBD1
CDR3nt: TGTGCCAGCAGAACTACCGGGACAGGGACCAATCAGCCCCAGCATTTT
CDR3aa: CASRTTGTGTNQPQHF

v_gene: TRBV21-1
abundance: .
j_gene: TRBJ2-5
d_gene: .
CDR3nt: TGTGCCAGCAGCAAATCAAATTTGGGCGGGAGGGCCGGCACCCAGTACTTC
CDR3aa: CASSKSNLGGRAGTQYF

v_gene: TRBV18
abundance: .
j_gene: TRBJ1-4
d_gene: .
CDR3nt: TGTGCCAGCTCACCCCCGGGAAGGGTTAATGAAAAACTGTTTTTT
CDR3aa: CASSPPGRVNEKLFF

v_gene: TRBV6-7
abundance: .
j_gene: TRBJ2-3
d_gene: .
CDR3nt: TGTGCCAGCAGTTACGCCGGGACTTTCACAGATACGCAGTATTTT
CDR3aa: CASSYAGTFTDTQYF

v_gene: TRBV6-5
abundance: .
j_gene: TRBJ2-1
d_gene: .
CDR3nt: TGTGCCAGCATCCAAATCTCGGGTAATGAGCAGTTCTTC
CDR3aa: CASIQISGNEQFF

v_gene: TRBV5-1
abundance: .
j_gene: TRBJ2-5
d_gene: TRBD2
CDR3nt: TGCGCCAGCAGCTCATCGACTAGCGCATCCAGGGAGACCCAGTACTTC
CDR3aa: CASSSSTSASRETQYF

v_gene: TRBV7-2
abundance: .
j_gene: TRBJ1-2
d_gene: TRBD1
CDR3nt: TGTGCCAGCAGCCCCTCCTTACAGGGGACGGAAGGCTACACCTTC
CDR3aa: CASSPSLQGTEGYTF

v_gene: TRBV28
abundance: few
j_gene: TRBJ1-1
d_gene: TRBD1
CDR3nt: TGTGCCAGCAGATTCAGGGACAGGGGGAACACTGAAGCTTTCTTT
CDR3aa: CASRFRDRGNTEAFF

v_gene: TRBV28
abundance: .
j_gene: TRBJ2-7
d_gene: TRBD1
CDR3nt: TGTGCCAGCAGTTCAATGGGGACAGGGGGCCTCGAGCAGTACTTC
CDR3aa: CASSSMGTGGLEQYF

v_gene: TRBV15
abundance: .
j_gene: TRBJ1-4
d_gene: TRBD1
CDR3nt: TGTGCCACCAGCAGTAGAGACAGGGCAACTAATGAAAAACTGTTTTTT
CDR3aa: CATSSRDRATNEKLFF

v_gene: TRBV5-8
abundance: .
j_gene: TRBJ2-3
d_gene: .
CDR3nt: TGTGCCAGCAGCTCACTAATAGCGGGCACAGATACGCAGTATTTT
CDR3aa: CASSSLIAGTDTQYF

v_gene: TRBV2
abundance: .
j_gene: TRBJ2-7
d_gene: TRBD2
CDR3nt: TGTGCCAGCAGTGGGACCGCGGGAGGGTTGGGAGAGCAGTACTTC
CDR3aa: CASSGTAGGLGEQYF

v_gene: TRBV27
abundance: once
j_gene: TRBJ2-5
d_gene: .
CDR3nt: TGTGCCAGCAGTTTAAGTGTAAACAGGGCAGAGACCCAGTACTTC
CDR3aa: CASSLSVNRAETQYF

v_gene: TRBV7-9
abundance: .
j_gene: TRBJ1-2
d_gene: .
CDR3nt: TGTGCCAGCAGCCCCCGGGTGAGCTATGGCTACACCTTC
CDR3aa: CASSPRVSYGYTF

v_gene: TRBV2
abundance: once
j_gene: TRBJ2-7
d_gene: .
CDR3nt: TGTGCCAGCAGCGAGGGAGCCGGGCGCAGAGACTACGAGCAGTACTTC
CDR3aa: CASSEGAGRRDYEQYF

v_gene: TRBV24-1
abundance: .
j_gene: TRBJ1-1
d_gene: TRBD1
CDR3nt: TGTGCCACCAGTGGGACAGGAGATTACACTGAAGCTTTCTTT
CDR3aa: CATSGTGDYTEAFF

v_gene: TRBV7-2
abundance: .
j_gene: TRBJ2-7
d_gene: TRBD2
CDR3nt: TGTGCCAGCAGCTTAGGTAGCGGGGGGCTATCCTACGAGCAGTACTTC
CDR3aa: CASSLGSGGLSYEQYF

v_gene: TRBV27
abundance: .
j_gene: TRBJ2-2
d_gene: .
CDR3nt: TGTGCCAGCAGTCTAGGGGCGAACACCGGGGAGCTGTTTTTT
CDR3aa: CASSLGANTGELFF

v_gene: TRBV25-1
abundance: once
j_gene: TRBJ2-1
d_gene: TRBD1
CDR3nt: TGTGCCAGCCTCCAGGCAGGGGGCCCCTACAATGAGCAGTTCTTC
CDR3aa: CASLQAGGPYNEQFF

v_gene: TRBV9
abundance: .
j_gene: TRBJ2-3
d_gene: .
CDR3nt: TGTGCCAGCAGCGCGAGTGGGTCGGGGCAGTATTTT
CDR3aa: CASSASGSGQYF

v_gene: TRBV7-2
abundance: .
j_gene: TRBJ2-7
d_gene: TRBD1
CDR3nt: TGTGCCAGCAGCTTATTGGTGGGACAGTTCTACGAGCAGTACTTC
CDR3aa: CASSLLVGQFYEQYF

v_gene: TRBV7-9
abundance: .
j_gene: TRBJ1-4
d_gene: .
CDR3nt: TGTGCCAGCAGCGAAGGTCAGGGGTCTAATGAAAAACTGTTTTTT
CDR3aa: CASSEGQGSNEKLFF

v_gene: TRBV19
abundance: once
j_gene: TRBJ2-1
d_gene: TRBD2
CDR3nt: TGTGCCAGTACCACCTCCCAGGGACTAGCGGGGTACAATGAGCAGTTCTTC
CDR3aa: CASTTSQGLAGYNEQFF

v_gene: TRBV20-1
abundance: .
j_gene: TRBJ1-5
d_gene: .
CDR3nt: TGCAGTGCTAGTAAACGCGGCAGTCCCGATCAGCCCCAGCATTTT
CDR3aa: CSASKRGSPDQPQHF

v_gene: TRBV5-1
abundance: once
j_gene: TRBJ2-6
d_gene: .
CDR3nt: TGCGCCAGCAGCTTGGACATTCGCTCTGGGGCCAACGTGCTGACTTTC
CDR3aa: CASSLDIRSGANVLTF

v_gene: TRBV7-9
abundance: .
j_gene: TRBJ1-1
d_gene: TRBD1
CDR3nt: TGTGCCATCAAAGGACAGGGGGCACTGAACACTGAAGCTTTCTTT
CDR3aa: CAIKGQGALNTEAFF

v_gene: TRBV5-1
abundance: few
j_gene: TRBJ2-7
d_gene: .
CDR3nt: TGCGCCAGCAGCTTGGGAGGAAGCTCCTACGAGCAGTACTTC
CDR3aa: CASSLGGSSYEQYF

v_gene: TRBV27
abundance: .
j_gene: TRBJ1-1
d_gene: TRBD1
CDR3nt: TGTGCCAGCAGTTTCCAGGGGGCCGCTGAAGCTTTCTTT
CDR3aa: CASSFQGAAEAFF

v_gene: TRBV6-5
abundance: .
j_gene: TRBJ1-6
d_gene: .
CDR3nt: TGTGCCAGCAGTTCCGATGGGGGCGGTTGGGATTCACCCCTCCACTTT
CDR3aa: CASSSDGGGWDSPLHF

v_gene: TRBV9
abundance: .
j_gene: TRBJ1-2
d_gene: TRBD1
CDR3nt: TGTGCCAGCAGCGTAGGTCTAGAAAGGGGGCGTGATGGCTACACCTTC
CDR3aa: CASSVGLERGRDGYTF

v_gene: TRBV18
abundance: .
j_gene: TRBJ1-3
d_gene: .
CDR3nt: TGTGCCAGCTCACTTCGCAGGGGCGCATCTGGAAACACCATATATTTT
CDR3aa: CASSLRRGASGNTIYF

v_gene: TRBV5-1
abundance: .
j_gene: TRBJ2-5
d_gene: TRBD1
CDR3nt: TGCGCCAGCAGCACCGGGACAGCGTCCCAAGAGACCCAGTACTTC
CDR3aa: CASSTGTASQETQYF

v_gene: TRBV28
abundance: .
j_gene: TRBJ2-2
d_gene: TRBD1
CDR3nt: TGTGCCAGCAGGAGAGACAGGGTTATCACCGGGGAGCTGTTTTTT
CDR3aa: CASRRDRVITGELFF

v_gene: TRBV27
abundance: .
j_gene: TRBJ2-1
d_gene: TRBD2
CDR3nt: TGTGCCAGCAGTTTACTACTTACTAGCGGGAGGGTTTTACAGTTCTTC
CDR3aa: CASSLLLTSGRVLQFF

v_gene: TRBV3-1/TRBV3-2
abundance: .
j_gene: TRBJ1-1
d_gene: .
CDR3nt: TGTGCCAGGGGGGAGGGAACCCCCAACACTGAAGCTTTCTTT
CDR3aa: CARGEGTPNTEAFF

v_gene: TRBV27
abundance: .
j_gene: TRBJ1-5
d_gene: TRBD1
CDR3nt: TGTGCCAGCAGTTTTCAGGGGGCTCAGCCCCAGCATTTT
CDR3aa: CASSFQGAQPQHF

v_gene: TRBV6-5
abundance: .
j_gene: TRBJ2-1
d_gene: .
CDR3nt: TGTGCCAGCAGGGGACTGACAGTGTACAATGAGCAGTTCTTC
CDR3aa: CASRGLTVYNEQFF

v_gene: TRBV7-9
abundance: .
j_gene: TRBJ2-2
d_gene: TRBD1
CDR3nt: TGTGCCAGCAGCATAAGACAGGGCTCCGGGGAGCTGTTTTTT
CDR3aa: CASSIRQGSGELFF

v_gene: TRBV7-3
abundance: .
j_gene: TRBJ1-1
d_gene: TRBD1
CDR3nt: TGTGCCAGCAGCTTAACGGGACAGCCGAACACTGAAGCTTTCTTT
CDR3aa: CASSLTGQPNTEAFF

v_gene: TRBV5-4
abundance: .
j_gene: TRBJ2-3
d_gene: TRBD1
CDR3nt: TGTGCCAGCAGCTTGCGGACAGGGCTCGGCACAGATACGCAGTATTTT
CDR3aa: CASSLRTGLGTDTQYF

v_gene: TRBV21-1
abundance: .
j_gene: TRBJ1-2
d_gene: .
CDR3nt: TGTGCCAGCGAGAGGCAACCAAAGAGGGCTAACTATGGCTACACCTTC
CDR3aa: CASERQPKRANYGYTF

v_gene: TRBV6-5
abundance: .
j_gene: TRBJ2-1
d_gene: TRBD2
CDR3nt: TGTGCCAGCAGTTACCGCGGGAGGCTGGAGGATGAGCAGTTCTTC
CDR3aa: CASSYRGRLEDEQFF

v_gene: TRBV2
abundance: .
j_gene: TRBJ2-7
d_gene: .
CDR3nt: TGTGCCAGCTCGACAGGCCGTACCTACGAGCAGTACTTC
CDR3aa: CASSTGRTYEQYF

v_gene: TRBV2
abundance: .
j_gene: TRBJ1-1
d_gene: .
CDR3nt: TGTGCCAGCAGTCCTCAGATGAACACTGAAGCTTTCTTT
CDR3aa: CASSPQMNTEAFF

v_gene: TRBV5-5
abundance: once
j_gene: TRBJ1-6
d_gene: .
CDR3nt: TGTGCCAGCAGAACGAACCCAACGGGGGGGATTTCACCCCTCCACTTT
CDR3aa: CASRTNPTGGISPLHF

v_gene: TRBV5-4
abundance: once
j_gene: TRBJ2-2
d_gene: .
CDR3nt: TGTGCCAGCAGCTGGGGGGACAGAACCACCGGGGAGCTGTTTTTT
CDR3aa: CASSWGDRTTGELFF

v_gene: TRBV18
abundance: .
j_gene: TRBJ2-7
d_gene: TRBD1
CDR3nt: TGTGCCAGCTCACAGCCCGGGACAGGGACCTACGAGCAGTACTTC
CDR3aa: CASSQPGTGTYEQYF

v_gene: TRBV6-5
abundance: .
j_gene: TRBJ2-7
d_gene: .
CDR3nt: TGTGCCAGCAGTTACTCGATTCTAGGGGAATACGAGCAGTACTTC
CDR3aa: CASSYSILGEYEQYF

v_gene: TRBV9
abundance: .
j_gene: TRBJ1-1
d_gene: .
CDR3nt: TGTGCCAGCAGCCGGGGAGACACTGAAGCTTTCTTT
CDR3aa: CASSRGDTEAFF

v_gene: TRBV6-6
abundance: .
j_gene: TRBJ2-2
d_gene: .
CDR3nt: TGTGCCAGCGAGGGGTGGGGGCTAAACACCGGGGAGCTGTTTTTT
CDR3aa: CASEGWGLNTGELFF

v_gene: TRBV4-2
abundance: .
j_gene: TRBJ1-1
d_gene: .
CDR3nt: TGTGCCAGCAGCCACGGAGAGACCTACTACACTGAAGCTTTCTTT
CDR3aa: CASSHGETYYTEAFF

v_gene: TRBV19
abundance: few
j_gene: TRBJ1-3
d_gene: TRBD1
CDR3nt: TGTGCCAGTAGTATGGACAGGGGTGGTGGAAACACCATATATTTT
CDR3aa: CASSMDRGGGNTIYF

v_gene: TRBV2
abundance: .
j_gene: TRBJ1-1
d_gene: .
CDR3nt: TGTGCCAGCACCGGACAGCCGGGGACTGAAGCTTTCTTT
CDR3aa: CASTGQPGTEAFF

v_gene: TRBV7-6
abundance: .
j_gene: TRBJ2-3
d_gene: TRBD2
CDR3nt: TGTGCCAGCAGCCCACAAGTCTCGGGGGGGGCAGATACGCAGTATTTT
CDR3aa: CASSPQVSGGADTQYF

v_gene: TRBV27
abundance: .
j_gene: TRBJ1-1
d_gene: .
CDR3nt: TGTGCCAGCAAGGTGCAGGGAACTTTGAACACTGAAGCTTTCTTT
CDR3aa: CASKVQGTLNTEAFF

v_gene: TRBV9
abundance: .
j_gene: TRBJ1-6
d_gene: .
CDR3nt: TGTGCCAGCAGCGATTCGACAGGCAATTCACCCCTCCACTTT
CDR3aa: CASSDSTGNSPLHF

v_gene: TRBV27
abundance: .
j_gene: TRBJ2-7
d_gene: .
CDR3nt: TGTGCCAGCAGTTACAGGGTGTTATACGAGCAGTACTTC
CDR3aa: CASSYRVLYEQYF